This T cell receptor (beta chain) was captured in a study of T cells in Graves' hyperthyroidism and ophthalmopathy. TCR beta CDR3 regions were amplified from RNA transcripts. RT-PCR in the first round (using the HTBI primer set) targeted the TCR CDR3. Using its own MiXCR run on the multiplex PCR reads, TCRdb lists one record per CDR3 protein. Here the sample spans hundreds of thousands of distinct CDR3 sequences, under 15% being singletons. Uncontrolled infection, other autoimmune disease, pregnancy or lactation led to exclusion. This clonotype was picked up a small number of times. CDR3 size: 13 residues. CDR1 and CDR2 (germline): MNHEY, SVGEGT. Trimming cost V 7 bases and J 6 bases; bases outside gene matches: 4.

The chain recombines TRBV6-2 or TRBV6-3 with TRBJ2-4; 9 nucleotides match TRBD1. The clonotype comes from a woman aged 40 to 50 with Graves' ophthalmopathy. The sequencing sample was made of blood. CDR3 loop: CASMGQGGNIQYF. The CDR3 DNA is TGTGCCAGCATGGGACAGGGCGGAAACATTCAGTACTTC.